This entry concerns a single T cell receptor beta chain. Amplified TCR beta CDR3 regions came from RNA transcripts. Primed by the HTBI set, a first-round RT-PCR was run on the TCR CDR3. TCRdb used MiXCR to reprocess the multiplex PCR reads, holding one entry per CDR3 protein. This repertoire shows under 550,000 distinct CDR3 sequences, approximately 20% found once; its top ten account for over 45%. The data belong to a study of T cells in Graves' hyperthyroidism and ophthalmopathy. CDR3 length: 13 residues. Germline lookup yields CDR1 LGHDT and CDR2 YNNKEL (reference sequence). The V and J ends lost 6 bases and 12 bases, in that order; junction bases with no gene match: 11.

The clonotype originates from a man in his forties with Graves' ophthalmopathy. Material: blood. The chain carries TRBV3-1 and TRBJ1-1; 9 bases line up with TRBD1. The CDR3 coding sequence is TGTGCCAGCAGTGCGGGACAGGGACTCGAAACTTTCTTT. Translated: CASSAGQGLETFF.